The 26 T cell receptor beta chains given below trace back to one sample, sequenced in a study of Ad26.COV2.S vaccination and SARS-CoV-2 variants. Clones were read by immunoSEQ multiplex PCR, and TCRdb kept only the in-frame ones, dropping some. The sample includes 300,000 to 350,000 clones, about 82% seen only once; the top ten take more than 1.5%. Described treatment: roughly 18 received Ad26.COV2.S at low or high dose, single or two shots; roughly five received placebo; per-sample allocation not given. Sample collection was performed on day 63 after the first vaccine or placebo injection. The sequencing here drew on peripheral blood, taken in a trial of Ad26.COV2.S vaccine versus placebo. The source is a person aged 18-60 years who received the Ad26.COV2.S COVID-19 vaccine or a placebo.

The CDR3 DNA follows: TGTGCCTGGAGTGTATGGGGGGGTAGCACAGATACGCAGTATTTT. Residues: CAWSVWGGSTDTQYF. The chain links TRBV30 to TRBJ2-3; 7 nucleotides match TRBD2. The CDR3 extends over 15 amino acids. Per germline, CDR1 GTSNPN and CDR2 SVGIG (reference sequence). J gave up 0 bases and V 0 bases, and 3 bases lay outside the gene matches.

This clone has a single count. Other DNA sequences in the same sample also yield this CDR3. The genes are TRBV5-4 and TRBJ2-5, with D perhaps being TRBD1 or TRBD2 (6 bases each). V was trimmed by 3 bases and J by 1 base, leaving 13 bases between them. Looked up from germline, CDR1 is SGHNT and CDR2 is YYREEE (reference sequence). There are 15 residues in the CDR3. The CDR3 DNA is TGTGCCAGCAGCTCGAGAGGGGGGCCCCAAGAGACCCAGTACTTC. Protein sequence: CASSSRGGPQETQYF.

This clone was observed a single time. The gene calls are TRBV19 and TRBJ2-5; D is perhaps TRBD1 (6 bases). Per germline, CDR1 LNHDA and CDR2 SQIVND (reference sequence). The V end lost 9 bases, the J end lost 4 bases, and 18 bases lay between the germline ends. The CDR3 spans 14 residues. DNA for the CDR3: TGTGCCAGCGCAAACAGGGTTGGGGGAGAGACCCAGTACTTC. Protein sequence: CASANRVGGETQYF.

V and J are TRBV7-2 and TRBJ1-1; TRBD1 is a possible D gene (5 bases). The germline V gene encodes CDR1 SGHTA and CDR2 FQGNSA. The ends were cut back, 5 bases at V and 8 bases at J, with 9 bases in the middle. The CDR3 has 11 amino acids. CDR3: CASSARTEAFF. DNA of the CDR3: TGTGCCAGCAGCGCTAGGACAGAAGCTTTCTTT.

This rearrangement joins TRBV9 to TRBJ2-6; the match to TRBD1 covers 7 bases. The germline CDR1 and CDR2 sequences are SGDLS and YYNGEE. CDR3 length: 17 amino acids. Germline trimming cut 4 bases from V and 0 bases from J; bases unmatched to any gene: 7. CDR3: CASSPPGQHSGANVLTF. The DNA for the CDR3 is TGTGCCAGCAGCCCTCCGGGACAGCACTCTGGGGCCAACGTCCTGACTTTC.

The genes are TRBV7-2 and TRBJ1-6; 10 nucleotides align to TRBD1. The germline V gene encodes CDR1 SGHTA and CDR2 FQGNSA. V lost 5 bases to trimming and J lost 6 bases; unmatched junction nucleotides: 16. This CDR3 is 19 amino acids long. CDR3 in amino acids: CASSARRTGGTIRNSPLHF. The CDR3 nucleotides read TGTGCCAGCAGCGCTCGCCGGACAGGGGGTACCATTCGTAATTCACCCCTCCACTTT.

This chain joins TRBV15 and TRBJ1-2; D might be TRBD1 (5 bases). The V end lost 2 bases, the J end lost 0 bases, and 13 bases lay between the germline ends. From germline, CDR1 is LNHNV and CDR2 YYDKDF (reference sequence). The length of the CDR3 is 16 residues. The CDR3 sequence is CATSRRAGLSNYGYTF. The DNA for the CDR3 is TGTGCCACCAGCAGAAGAGCAGGGCTATCTAACTATGGCTACACCTTC.

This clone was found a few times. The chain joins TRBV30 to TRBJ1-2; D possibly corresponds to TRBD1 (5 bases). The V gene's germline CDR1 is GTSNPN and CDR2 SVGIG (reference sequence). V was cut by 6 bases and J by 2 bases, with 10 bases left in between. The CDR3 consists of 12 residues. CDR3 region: CACAGTNYGYTF. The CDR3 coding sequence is TGTGCCTGCGCCGGGACGAACTATGGCTACACCTTC.

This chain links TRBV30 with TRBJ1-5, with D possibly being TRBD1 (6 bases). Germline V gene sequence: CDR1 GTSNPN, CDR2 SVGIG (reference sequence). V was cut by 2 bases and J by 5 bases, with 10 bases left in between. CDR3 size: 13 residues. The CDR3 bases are TGTGCCTGGAGTTCAGGGGTTGATCAGCCCCAGCATTTT. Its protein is CAWSSGVDQPQHF.

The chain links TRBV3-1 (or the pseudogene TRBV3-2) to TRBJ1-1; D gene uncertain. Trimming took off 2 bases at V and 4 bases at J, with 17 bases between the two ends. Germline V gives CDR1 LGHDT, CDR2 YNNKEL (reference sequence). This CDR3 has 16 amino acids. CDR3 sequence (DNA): TGTGCCAGCAGCCAATTCATGGGAGGGAGAATCACTGAAGCTTTCTTT. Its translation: CASSQFMGGRITEAFF.

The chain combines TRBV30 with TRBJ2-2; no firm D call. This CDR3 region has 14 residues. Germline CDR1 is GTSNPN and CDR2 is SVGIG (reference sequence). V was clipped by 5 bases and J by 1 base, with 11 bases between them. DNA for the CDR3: TGTGCCTGGGGACCGAGTGAGAACACCGGGGAGCTGTTTTTT. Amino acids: CAWGPSENTGELFF. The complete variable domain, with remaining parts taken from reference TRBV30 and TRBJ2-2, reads SQTIHQWPATLVQPVGSPLSLECTVEGTSNPNLYWYRQAAGRGLQLLFYSVGIGQISSEVPQNLSASRPQDRQFILSSKKLLLSDSGFYLCAWGPSENTGELFFGEGSRLTVL.

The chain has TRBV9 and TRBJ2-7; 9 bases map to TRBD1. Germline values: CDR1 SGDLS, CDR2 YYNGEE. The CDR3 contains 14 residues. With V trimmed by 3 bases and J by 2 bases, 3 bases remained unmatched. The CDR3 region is CASSAGTGTYEQYF. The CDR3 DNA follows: TGTGCCAGCAGCGCCGGGACAGGGACCTACGAGCAGTACTTC.

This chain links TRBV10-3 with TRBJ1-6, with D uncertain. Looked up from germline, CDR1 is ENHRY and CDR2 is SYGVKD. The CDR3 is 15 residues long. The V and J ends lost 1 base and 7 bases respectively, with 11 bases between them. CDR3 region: CAISELGGINSPLHF. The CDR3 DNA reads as TGTGCCATCAGTGAGTTGGGCGGCATCAATTCACCCCTCCACTTT.

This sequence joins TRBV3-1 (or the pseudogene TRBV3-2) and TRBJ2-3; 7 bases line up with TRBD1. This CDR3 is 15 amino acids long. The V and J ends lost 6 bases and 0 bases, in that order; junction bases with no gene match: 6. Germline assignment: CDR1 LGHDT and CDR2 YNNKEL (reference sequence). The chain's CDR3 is CASSLTGSSTDTQYF. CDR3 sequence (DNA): TGTGCCAGCAGTCTGACAGGGTCGAGCACAGATACGCAGTATTTT.

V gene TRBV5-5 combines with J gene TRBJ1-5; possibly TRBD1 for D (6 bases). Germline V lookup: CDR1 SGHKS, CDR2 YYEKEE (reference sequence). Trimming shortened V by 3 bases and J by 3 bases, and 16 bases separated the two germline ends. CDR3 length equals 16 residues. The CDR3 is CASSSTGGGANQPQHF. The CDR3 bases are TGTGCCAGCAGCTCAACAGGCGGGGGGGCCAATCAGCCCCAGCATTTT.

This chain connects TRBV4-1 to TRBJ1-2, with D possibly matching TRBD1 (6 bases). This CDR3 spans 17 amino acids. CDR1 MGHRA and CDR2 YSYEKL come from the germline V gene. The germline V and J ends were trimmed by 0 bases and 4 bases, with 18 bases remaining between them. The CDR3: CASSQEWKTGDLYGYTF. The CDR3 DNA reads TGCGCCAGCAGCCAAGAATGGAAGACAGGAGACCTCTATGGCTACACCTTC.

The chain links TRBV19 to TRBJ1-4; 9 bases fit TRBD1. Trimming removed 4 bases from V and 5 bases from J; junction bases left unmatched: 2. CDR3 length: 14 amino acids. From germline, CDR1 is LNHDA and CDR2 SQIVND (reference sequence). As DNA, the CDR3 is TGTGCCAGTAGTACCGGGACAGGGAATGAAAAACTGTTTTTT. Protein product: CASSTGTGNEKLFF.

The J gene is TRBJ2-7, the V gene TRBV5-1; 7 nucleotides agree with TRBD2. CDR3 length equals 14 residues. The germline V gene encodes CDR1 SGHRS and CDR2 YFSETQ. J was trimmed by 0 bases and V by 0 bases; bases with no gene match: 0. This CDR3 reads CASSLGDYSYEQYF. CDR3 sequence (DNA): TGCGCCAGCAGCTTGGGGGACTACTCCTACGAGCAGTACTTC.

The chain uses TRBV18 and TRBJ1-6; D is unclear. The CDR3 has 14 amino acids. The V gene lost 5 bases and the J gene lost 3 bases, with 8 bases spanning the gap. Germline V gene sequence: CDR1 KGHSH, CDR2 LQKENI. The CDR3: CASSAGDYNSPLHF. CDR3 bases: TGTGCCAGCTCAGCCGGTGACTATAATTCACCCCTCCACTTT.

CDR3 in amino acids: CASSLLSGGAETQYF. CDR3 bases: TGTGCCAGCAGCTTGCTAAGCGGGGGGGCAGAGACCCAGTACTTC. The chain has TRBV7-9 and TRBJ2-5; 10 nucleotides match TRBD2. The V and J ends lost 3 bases and 4 bases, in that order; junction bases with no gene match: 5. The CDR3 totals 15 residues. Germline V gene lookup returns CDR1 SEHNR and CDR2 FQNEAQ (reference sequence).

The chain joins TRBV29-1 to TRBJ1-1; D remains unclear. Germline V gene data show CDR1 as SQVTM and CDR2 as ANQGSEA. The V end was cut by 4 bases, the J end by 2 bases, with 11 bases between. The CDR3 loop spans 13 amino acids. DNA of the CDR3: TGCAGCGTTGTTTCTTTAGCCAACACTGAAGCTTTCTTT. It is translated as CSVVSLANTEAFF.

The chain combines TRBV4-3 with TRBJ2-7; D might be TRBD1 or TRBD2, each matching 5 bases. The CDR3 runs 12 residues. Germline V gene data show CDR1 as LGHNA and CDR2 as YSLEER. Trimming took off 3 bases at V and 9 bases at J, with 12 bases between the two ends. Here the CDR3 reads CASSQDRGMQYF. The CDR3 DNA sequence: TGCGCCAGCAGCCAGGACCGGGGCATGCAGTACTTC.

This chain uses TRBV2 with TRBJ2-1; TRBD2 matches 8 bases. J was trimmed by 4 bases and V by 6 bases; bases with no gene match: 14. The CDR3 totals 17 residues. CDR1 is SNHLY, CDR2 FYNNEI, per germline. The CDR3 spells CASRTLVGGGPYNEQFF. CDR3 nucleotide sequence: TGTGCCAGCAGGACCCTCGTGGGCGGGGGGCCTTACAATGAGCAGTTCTTC.

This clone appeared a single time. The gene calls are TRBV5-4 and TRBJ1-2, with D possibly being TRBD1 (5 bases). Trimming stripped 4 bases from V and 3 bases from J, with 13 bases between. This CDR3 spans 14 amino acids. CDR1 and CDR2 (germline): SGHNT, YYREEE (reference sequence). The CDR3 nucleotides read TGTGCCAGCAGCAGGGGCGGACGAGACTATGGCTACACCTTC. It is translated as CASSRGGRDYGYTF.

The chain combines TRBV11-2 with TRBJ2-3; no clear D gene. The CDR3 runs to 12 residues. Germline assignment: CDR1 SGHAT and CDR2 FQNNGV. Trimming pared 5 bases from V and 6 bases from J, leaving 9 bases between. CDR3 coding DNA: TGTGCCAGCAGCCACATCGGCGATACGCAGTATTTT. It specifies CASSHIGDTQYF.

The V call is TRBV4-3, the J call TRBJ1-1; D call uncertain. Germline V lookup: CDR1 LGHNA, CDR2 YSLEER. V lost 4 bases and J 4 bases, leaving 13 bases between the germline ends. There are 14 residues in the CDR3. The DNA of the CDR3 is TGCGCCAGCAGCCCCCGTTTTGTTGGCACTGAAGCTTTCTTT. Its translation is CASSPRFVGTEAFF.